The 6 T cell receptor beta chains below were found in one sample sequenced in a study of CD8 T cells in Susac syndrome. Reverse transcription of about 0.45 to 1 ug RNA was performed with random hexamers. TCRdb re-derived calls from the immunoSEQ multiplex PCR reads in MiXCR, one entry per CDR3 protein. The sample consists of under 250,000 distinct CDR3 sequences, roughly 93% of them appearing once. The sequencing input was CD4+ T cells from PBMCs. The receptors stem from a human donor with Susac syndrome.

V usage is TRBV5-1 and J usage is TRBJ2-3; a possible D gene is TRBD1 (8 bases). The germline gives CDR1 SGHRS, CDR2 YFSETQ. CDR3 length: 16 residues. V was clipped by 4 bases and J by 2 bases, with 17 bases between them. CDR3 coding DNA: TGCGCCAGCAGCCAACCTACAGGGGGGGACACAGATACGCAGTATTTT. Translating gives CASSQPTGGDTDTQYF.

This CDR3 is CASKEGLVNQPQHF. For the CDR3, the DNA is TGTGCCAGCAAGGAGGGGTTGGTCAATCAGCCCCAGCATTTT. This sequence joins TRBV19 and TRBJ1-5, with D possibly matching TRBD1 (5 bases). Trimming cost V 9 bases and J 3 bases, with 15 bases left between them. The CDR3 totals 14 residues. Germline CDR1 is LNHDA and CDR2 is SQIVND (reference sequence).

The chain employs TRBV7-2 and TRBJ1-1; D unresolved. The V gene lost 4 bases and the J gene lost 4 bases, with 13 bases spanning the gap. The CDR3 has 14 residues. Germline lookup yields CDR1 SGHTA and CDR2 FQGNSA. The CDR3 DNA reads TGTGCCAGCAGCTCCCCCACTAAGGGCACTGAAGCTTTCTTT. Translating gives CASSSPTKGTEAFF.

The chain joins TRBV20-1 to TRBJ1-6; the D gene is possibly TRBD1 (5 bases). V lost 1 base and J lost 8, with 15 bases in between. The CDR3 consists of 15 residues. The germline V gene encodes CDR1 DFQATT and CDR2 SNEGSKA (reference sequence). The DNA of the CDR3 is TGCAGTGCTAGAGGGGTCCCGGGGGAACATTCACCCCTCCACTTT. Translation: CSARGVPGEHSPLHF.

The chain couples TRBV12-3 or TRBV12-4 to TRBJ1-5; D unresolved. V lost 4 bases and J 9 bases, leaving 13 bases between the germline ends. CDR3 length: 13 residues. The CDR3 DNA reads TGTGCCAGCAGTTCAGACGGTCCCGGGCCCCAGCATTTT. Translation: CASSSDGPGPQHF.

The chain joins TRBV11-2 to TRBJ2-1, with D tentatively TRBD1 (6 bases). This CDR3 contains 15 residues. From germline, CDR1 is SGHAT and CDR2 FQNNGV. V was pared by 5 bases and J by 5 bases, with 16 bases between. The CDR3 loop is CASSTLRGADNEQFF. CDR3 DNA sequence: TGTGCCAGCAGCACCCTCAGGGGAGCTGACAATGAGCAGTTCTTC.